This T cell receptor (beta chain) was found in a study of beta chain features in type 1 diabetes. General observations from the study: Naive, central memory and regulatory TCRB repertoires appeared more similar among patients than healthy donors. Significant though moderate, a shortening of TCRB CDR3s appeared in all four CD4+ subsets of Type 1 diabetes patients. Sequencing used cDNA, and cells with high TCR expression could therefore be over-represented.

Every isolated RNA sample was fully reverse transcribed, so sequencing captured expressed TCRB transcripts. Sequenced naive, central memory and regulatory T cell samples produced an average of about 3.57 million reads. The repertoire was sequenced with immunoSEQ multiplex PCR; TCRdb's copy has only in-frame clones and lacks some. Of about 9,400 clones in the sample, around 78% were seen once. From germline, CDR1 is LNHNV and CDR2 YYDKDF (reference sequence). The CDR3 runs to 17 residues. V lost 0 bases and J lost 1, with 15 bases in between. On this clone: Its antigen remains unidentified.

The source material was Tregs from blood. This clonotype originated in a young woman in good health. The chain couples TRBV15 to TRBJ2-5, with a possible D match to TRBD1 (6 bases). CDR3 nucleotide sequence: TGTGCCACCAGCAGAGATCAGGGGCCAGGGACCCAAGAGACCCAGTACTTC. Translation: CATSRDQGPGTQETQYF.